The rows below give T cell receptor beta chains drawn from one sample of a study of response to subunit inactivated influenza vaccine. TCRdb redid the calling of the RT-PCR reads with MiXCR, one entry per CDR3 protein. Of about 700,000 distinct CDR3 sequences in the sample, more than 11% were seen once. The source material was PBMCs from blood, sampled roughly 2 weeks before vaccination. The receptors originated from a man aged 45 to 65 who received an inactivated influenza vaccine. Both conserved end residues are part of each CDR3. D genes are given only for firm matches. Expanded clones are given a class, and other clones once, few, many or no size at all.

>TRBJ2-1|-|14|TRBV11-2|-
CASSLDVLPNEQFF
TGTGCCAGCAGCTTAGATGTTCTTCCCAATGAGCAGTTCTTC
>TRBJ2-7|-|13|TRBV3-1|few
CASSQRQDHEQYF
TGTGCCAGCAGCCAACGACAGGACCACGAGCAGTACTTC
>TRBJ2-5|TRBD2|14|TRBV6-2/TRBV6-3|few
CASRPLAGGETQYF
TGTGCCAGCAGACCTCTAGCGGGGGGCGAGACCCAGTACTTC
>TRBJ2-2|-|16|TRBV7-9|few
CASSLLTIANTGELFF
TGTGCCAGCAGCTTATTGACCATCGCGAACACCGGGGAGCTGTTTTTT
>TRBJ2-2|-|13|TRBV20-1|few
CSAREMNTGELFF
TGCAGTGCTAGAGAAATGAACACCGGGGAGCTGTTTTTT
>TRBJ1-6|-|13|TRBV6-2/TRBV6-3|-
CASRPGANSPLHF
TGTGCCAGCAGGCCGGGGGCCAATTCACCCCTCCACTTT
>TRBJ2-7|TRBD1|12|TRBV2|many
CASRGGQGIQYF
TGTGCCAGCAGGGGCGGACAGGGTATCCAGTACTTC
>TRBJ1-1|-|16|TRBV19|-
CASSISSDRPNTEAFF
TGTGCCAGTAGTATCTCCTCGGACAGACCGAACACTGAAGCTTTCTTT
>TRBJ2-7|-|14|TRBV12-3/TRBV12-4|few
CATKPLAVSYEQYF
TGTGCCACCAAGCCCCTGGCGGTCTCCTACGAGCAGTACTTC
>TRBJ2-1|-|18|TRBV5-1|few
CASSSGLLATPGNDKQFF
TGCGCCAGCAGCTCGGGACTTTTAGCGACACCTGGGAATGACAAGCAGTTCTTC
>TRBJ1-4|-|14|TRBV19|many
CASSITATNEKLFF
TGTGCCAGTAGTATAACTGCAACTAATGAAAAACTGTTTTTT
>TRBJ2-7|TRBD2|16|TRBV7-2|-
CASSLGSGRSSYEQYF
TGTGCCAGCAGCTTAGGAAGCGGGAGGAGCTCCTACGAGCAGTACTTC
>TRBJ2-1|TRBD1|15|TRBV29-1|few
CSVDRGQGYYNEQFF
TGCAGCGTTGATAGGGGACAGGGATACTACAATGAGCAGTTCTTC
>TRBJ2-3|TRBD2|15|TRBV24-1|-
CATSGGLAVTDTQYF
TGTGCCACCAGTGGAGGACTAGCGGTCACAGATACGCAGTATTTT
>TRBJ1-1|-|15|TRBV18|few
CASSPRAEMNTEAFF
TGTGCCAGCTCACCAAGGGCAGAGATGAACACTGAAGCTTTCTTT
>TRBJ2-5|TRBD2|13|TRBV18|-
CASSPTGTSNQYF
TGTGCCAGCTCACCTACCGGGACTAGCAACCAGTACTTC
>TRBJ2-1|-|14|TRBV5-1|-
CASTRLAKDNEQFF
TGCGCCAGCACGAGACTCGCGAAGGACAATGAGCAGTTCTTC
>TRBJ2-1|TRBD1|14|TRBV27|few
CASRTGGSNNEQFF
TGTGCCAGCAGAACAGGGGGCTCTAACAATGAGCAGTTCTTC
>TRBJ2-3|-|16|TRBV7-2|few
CASSLRVGATTDTQYF
TGTGCCAGCAGCTTACGTGTGGGGGCGACCACAGATACGCAGTATTTT
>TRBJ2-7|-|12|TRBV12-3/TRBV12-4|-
CASSLGSHEQYF
TGTGCCAGCAGTTTGGGAAGCCACGAGCAGTACTTC